A single sample gave rise to the 32 T cell receptor beta chains below, sequenced in a study of shared clonotypes between healthy human individuals. The table came from immunoSEQ multiplex PCR; TCRdb's copy has only in-frame clones and leaves some out. Of millions of clones in the sample, 93% were seen once. Naive CD8 cells lacked CD45RO, underwent positive selection for CCR7 and left out terminally differentiated effector memory CD45RA+ cells. The sequencing sample was made of naive CD8+ T cells from PBMCs. These receptors came from a man aged 18 to 29 in good health. Some clones in this sample may be carry-over from other donors' samples.

The J gene is TRBJ2-2, the V gene TRBV13; TRBD1 matches at 7 bases. Trimming removed 5 bases from V and 0 bases from J; junction bases left unmatched: 6. Germline V gives CDR1 PRHDT, CDR2 FYEKMQ (reference sequence). This CDR3 contains 16 residues. The CDR3 DNA reads TGTGCCAGCAGCCCACGAGGGACAGCGAACACCGGGGAGCTGTTTTTT. Protein product: CASSPRGTANTGELFF.

For the CDR3, the DNA is TGTGCCAGCAGCTTGTTAGGCGTAGCGGTCTACAATGAGCAGTTCTTC. Translating it yields CASSLLGVAVYNEQFF. V and J are TRBV5-4 and TRBJ2-1, with D possibly being TRBD2 (6 bases). CDR1 is SGHNT, CDR2 YYREEE, per germline (reference sequence). Trimming shortened V by 1 base and J by 3 bases, and 14 bases separated the two germline ends. This CDR3 is 16 amino acids long.

About this clone itself: Other nucleotide sequences from this sample produce the same CDR3. In DNA form, the CDR3 reads TGTGCCAGCAGTCCAAGCGGGAGCTCCTACGAGCAGTACTTC. Protein: CASSPSGSSYEQYF. The rearrangement uses TRBV27 and TRBJ2-7, with 8 bases fitting TRBD2. Trimming cost V 5 bases and J 0 bases; bases outside gene matches: 3. The CDR3 covers 14 residues. Germline V lookup: CDR1 MNHEY, CDR2 SMNVEV (reference sequence).

This chain's CDR3 is CASSPQTGGAWEQYF. In nucleotides, the CDR3 is TGTGCCAGCAGTCCCCAGACAGGGGGCGCGTGGGAGCAGTACTTC. This chain links TRBV6-5 with TRBJ2-7; 10 bases line up with TRBD1. After removal of 5 bases from V and 7 bases from J, the junction contained 11 bases not matched to a gene. There are 15 residues in the CDR3. Germline V gene data show CDR1 as MNHEY and CDR2 as SVGAGI.

CDR3 loop: CASSEKASGSYEQYF. CDR3 bases: TGTGCCAGCAGTGAAAAAGCTAGCGGCTCCTACGAGCAGTACTTC. The rearrangement joins TRBV2 to TRBJ2-7; the match to TRBD2 covers 7 bases. From germline, CDR1 is SNHLY and CDR2 FYNNEI. The J segment lost 0 bases and the V segment lost 2 bases, leaving 4 bases of the junction unmatched. The CDR3 has 15 residues.

The J gene is TRBJ1-2, the V gene TRBV6-5; no clear D. The CDR3 extends over 13 amino acids. Trimming left V 2 bases short and J 2 bases short, with 6 bases between. Germline V gene data show CDR1 as MNHEY and CDR2 as SVGAGI. The CDR3 sequence: CASSYRENYGYTF. CDR3 nucleotides: TGTGCCAGCAGTTACAGGGAAAACTATGGCTACACCTTC.

The chain combines TRBV23-1 with TRBJ2-7; 9 positions match TRBD2. TRBV23-1 is an open reading frame, and its role is uncertain. Losses at the gene ends were 4 bases for V and 2 bases for J; bases not matched to a gene: 12. The CDR3 consists of 17 residues. The CDR3 region has the DNA TGCGCCAGCAGTCCCCTCAGGGGCGGCGGGAGGGCCTACGAGCAGTACTTC. Protein product: CASSPLRGGGRAYEQYF.

This chain connects TRBV5-6 to TRBJ2-1, with 11 bases identical to TRBD2. The CDR3 is 15 amino acids. CDR1 SGHDT and CDR2 YYEEEE come from the germline V gene. After removal of 4 bases from V and 4 bases from J, the junction contained 4 bases not matched to a gene. DNA of the CDR3: TGTGCCAGCAGCACCGGGACTAGCGGTTACAATGAGCAGTTCTTC. It specifies CASSTGTSGYNEQFF.

The V call is TRBV28, the J call TRBJ1-2; TRBD1 matches at 7 bases. The CDR3 length is 15 residues. Germline V gene sequence: CDR1 MDHEN, CDR2 SYDVKM. The V gene end was trimmed by 6 bases and the J gene end by 4 bases; junction bases not matched to a gene: 11. The CDR3 sequence is CASRTARDSTYGYTF. The DNA for the CDR3 is TGTGCCAGCAGGACAGCCCGGGACAGCACCTATGGCTACACCTTC.

The V call is TRBV29-1, the J call TRBJ2-3, with D possibly called TRBD1 or TRBD2 (5 bases each). Germline CDR1 reads SQVTM; CDR2 reads ANQGSEA. The CDR3 has 15 residues. Trimming stripped 4 bases from V and 2 bases from J, with 16 bases between. The CDR3 loop reads CSVGDPFDTTDTQYF. CDR3 coding DNA: TGCAGCGTTGGGGACCCGTTCGACACCACAGATACGCAGTATTTT.

The CDR3 protein is CASSVNNRTGGYEQYF. CDR3 in DNA: TGTGCCAGCAGCGTAAACAACCGGACAGGGGGTTACGAGCAGTACTTC. The chain couples TRBV9 to TRBJ2-7, with 10 bases fitting TRBD1. The trim removed 1 base at V and 4 bases at J, leaving 8 bases unmatched. The CDR3 loop spans 16 amino acids. Germline lookup yields CDR1 SGDLS and CDR2 YYNGEE. The full variable domain, rest sourced from reference TRBV9 and TRBJ2-7, is DSGVTQTPKHLITATGQRVTLRCSPRSGDLSVYWYQQSLDQGLQFLIQYYNGEERAKGNILERFSAQQFPDLHSELNLSSLELGDSALYFCASSVNNRTGGYEQYFGPGTRLTVT.

The gene calls are TRBV7-9 and TRBJ1-1, with D unresolved. This CDR3 comprises 16 residues. Germline lookup yields CDR1 SEHNR and CDR2 FQNEAQ (reference sequence). V lost 1 base to trimming and J lost 0 bases, with 12 bases between them. The CDR3 reads CASSLDIQLMNTEAFF. The CDR3 coding sequence is TGTGCCAGCAGCTTAGATATACAGCTGATGAACACTGAAGCTTTCTTT.

Notes on this clone: Other DNA sequences in this specimen translate into the identical CDR3. The gene calls are TRBV11-2 and TRBJ1-3; D gene unclear. This CDR3 is 14 amino acids long. Germline lookup yields CDR1 SGHAT and CDR2 FQNNGV. V lost 1 base and J 2 bases, leaving 6 bases between the germline ends. CDR3 in DNA: TGTGCCAGCAGCTTAGGAGGGCCTGGAAACACCATATATTTT. Its protein product is CASSLGGPGNTIYF.

The chain employs TRBV18 and TRBJ2-1; TRBD1 matches at 8 bases. Germline V gives CDR1 KGHSH, CDR2 LQKENI. V was pared by 0 bases and J by 1 base, with 11 bases of the junction left unmatched. The CDR3 runs to 19 residues. The CDR3 spells CASSPPSELDRASYNEQFF. CDR3 DNA sequence: TGTGCCAGCTCACCACCGAGCGAGTTGGACAGGGCTTCCTACAATGAGCAGTTCTTC.

The chain has TRBV6-5 and TRBJ1-1; TRBD1 agrees at 12 bases. This CDR3 comprises 15 residues. Germline V gene lookup returns CDR1 MNHEY and CDR2 SVGAGI. V shed 6 bases and J 3 bases; nucleotides not matched to a gene: 5. DNA of the CDR3: TGTGCCAGCAGAGTGGGACAGGGGGCCTACACTGAAGCTTTCTTT. It translates to CASRVGQGAYTEAFF.

The chain joins TRBV21-1 to TRBJ2-2; the table calls TRBD2, which could not be checked here. TRBV21-1 is a listed pseudogene. CDR3 size: 13 residues. CDR3 nucleotides: TGTGCCAGCCCAGGACTAGACACCGGGGAGCTGTTTTTT. This gives the protein CASPGLDTGELFF.

The chain is built from TRBV7-2 and TRBJ2-3; tentative D call: TRBD2 (6 bases). Germline V gene data show CDR1 as SGHTA and CDR2 as FQGNSA. The CDR3 extends over 14 amino acids. V dropped 0 bases and J dropped 6 bases, with 10 bases sitting between them. CDR3 loop: CASSLAGGRDTQYF. DNA for the CDR3: TGTGCCAGCAGCTTAGCGGGAGGTAGGGATACGCAGTATTTT. Full variable domain (rest looked up from reference TRBV7-2 and TRBJ2-3): GAGVSQSPSNKVTEKGKDVELRCDPISGHTALYWYRQSLGQGLEFLIYFQGNSAPDKSGLPSDRFSAERTGGSVSTLTIQRTQQEDSAVYLCASSLAGGRDTQYFGPGTRLTVL.

The chain carries TRBV27 and TRBJ2-7; the match to TRBD1 covers 11 bases. V lost 8 bases and J lost 0; bases outside the gene matches: 12. CDR1 is MNHEY and CDR2 is SMNVEV in the germline V gene (reference sequence). The CDR3 has 17 amino acids. The CDR3 is CASGPVAGQGGSYEQYF. The CDR3 DNA is TGTGCCAGCGGACCCGTAGCGGGACAGGGGGGCTCCTACGAGCAGTACTTC.

For this clone: This sample also contains other DNA sequences that code for the same CDR3. As DNA, the CDR3 is TGTGCCAGCAGTCTCGGGACAGGGGGCACTGAAGCTTTCTTT. The encoded protein is CASSLGTGGTEAFF. The chain recombines TRBV9 with TRBJ1-1, with 11 nucleotides matching TRBD1. This CDR3 has 14 residues. The ends lost 5 bases at V and 4 bases at J; junction bases unmatched: 4. Germline-derived CDR1 and CDR2 are SGDLS and YYNGEE. Variable domain in full (rest from reference TRBV9 and TRBJ1-1): DSGVTQTPKHLITATGQRVTLRCSPRSGDLSVYWYQQSLDQGLQFLIQYYNGEERAKGNILERFSAQQFPDLHSELNLSSLELGDSALYFCASSLGTGGTEAFFGQGTRLTVV.

This clone appeared a single time. V and J are TRBV13 and TRBJ2-5; D gene uncertain. This CDR3 region has 14 residues. Germline V gives CDR1 PRHDT, CDR2 FYEKMQ (reference sequence). V lost 5 bases and J lost 5, with 15 bases in between. Here the CDR3 reads CASSRPAERETQYF. DNA for the CDR3: TGTGCCAGCAGCCGCCCTGCAGAAAGGGAGACCCAGTACTTC. Full variable domain (remainder filled in from reference TRBV13 and TRBJ2-5): AAGVIQSPRHLIKEKRETATLKCYPIPRHDTVYWYQQGPGQDPQFLISFYEKMQSDKGSIPDRFSAQQFSDYHSELNMSSLELGDSALYFCASSRPAERETQYFGPGTRLLVL.

This clone was found a few times. J is TRBJ2-2 and V is TRBV7-6; D call uncertain. The CDR3 runs to 15 residues. Trimming removed 7 bases from V and 8 bases from J, with 20 bases in between. Germline values: CDR1 SGHVS, CDR2 FNYEAQ. CDR3 nucleotide sequence: TGTGCCAGCACCGAAAGTTCTCGTTCGATAGGGGAGCTGTTTTTT. The encoded protein is CASTESSRSIGELFF.

The V and J genes are TRBV4-1 and TRBJ1-2; no clear D. The germline gives CDR1 MGHRA, CDR2 YSYEKL. Between the trimmed V and J ends, which lost 1 base and 3 bases, there was a span of 12 bases. The CDR3 consists of 15 residues. CDR3 sequence (DNA): TGCGCCAGCAGCCAAGGATCCCAGGCGGACTATGGCTACACCTTC. Its translation is CASSQGSQADYGYTF.

The chain couples TRBV28 to TRBJ1-1; 7 bases agree with TRBD1. Germline CDR1 MDHEN, CDR2 SYDVKM. The CDR3 runs to 13 residues. J gave up 4 bases and V 6 bases, and 5 bases lay outside the gene matches. In DNA, the CDR3 is TGTGCCAGCAGGACAGGGTTAAGCACTGAAGCTTTCTTT. Protein: CASRTGLSTEAFF.

The chain's CDR3 is CASSYTANTGELFF. In nucleotides, the CDR3 is TGTGCCAGCAGCTATACAGCTAACACCGGGGAGCTGTTTTTT. The genes are TRBV27 and TRBJ2-2; no clear D gene. Germline V gene lookup returns CDR1 MNHEY and CDR2 SMNVEV (reference sequence). The CDR3 length is 14 residues. The V and J ends lost 6 bases and 2 bases respectively, with 10 bases between them.

This chain joins TRBV27 and TRBJ2-3; D gene ambiguous. Trimming cost V 2 bases and J 1 base, with 13 bases left between them. This CDR3 comprises 16 residues. The V gene's germline CDR1 is MNHEY and CDR2 SMNVEV (reference sequence). CDR3 bases: TGTGCCAGCAGTTTAATTAGGCCCCCTGGCACAGATACGCAGTATTTT. It yields the protein CASSLIRPPGTDTQYF.

This clone showed up just once. The chain couples TRBV6-5 to TRBJ1-2; D remains unclear. The germline V gene has CDR1 MNHEY and CDR2 SVGAGI. V was clipped by 6 bases and J by 1 base, with 12 bases between them. The CDR3 covers 14 residues. CDR3 residues: CASSPRDFNYGYTF. In DNA form, the CDR3 reads TGTGCCAGCAGCCCCCGGGATTTTAACTATGGCTACACCTTC.

CDR3 region: CASTPGPFYEQYF. The CDR3 bases are TGTGCCAGCACCCCCGGACCCTTCTACGAGCAGTACTTC. The chain is built from TRBV7-9 and TRBJ2-7; D not certain. The germline CDR1 and CDR2 sequences are SEHNR and FQNEAQ (reference sequence). V was clipped by 7 bases and J by 3 bases, with 13 bases between them. The CDR3 loop spans 13 amino acids.

The chain is built from TRBV7-8 and TRBJ2-5; D might be TRBD1 (6 bases). The DNA end favors TRBJ2-7, so the J call may be wrong. The CDR3 loop spans 16 amino acids. Looked up from germline, CDR1 is SGHVS and CDR2 is FQNEAQ. The CDR3 DNA follows: TGTGCCAGCAGCCCGTTCACCGGGACAACGCTCTACGAGCAGTACTTC. Its protein product is CASSPFTGTTLYEQYF.

The genes are TRBV6-6 and TRBJ2-7; 7 bases agree with TRBD1. The CDR3 has 13 amino acids. Looked up from germline, CDR1 is MNHNY and CDR2 is SVGAGI (reference sequence). The ends lost 5 bases at V and 4 bases at J; junction bases unmatched: 5. In nucleotides, the CDR3 is TGTGCCAGCAGTCAGGGGACAGCGTACGAGCAGTACTTC. This sequence encodes CASSQGTAYEQYF.

The chain joins TRBV10-2 to TRBJ1-5; D may be TRBD1 (5 bases). V gave up 4 bases and J gave up 9 bases, with 10 bases separating them. CDR1 is WSHSY and CDR2 is SAAADI in the germline V gene. This CDR3 is 12 amino acids long. CDR3 sequence: CASSGGDVPQHF. CDR3 nucleotides: TGCGCCAGCAGTGGGGGGGATGTGCCCCAGCATTTT.

The chain couples TRBV11-2 to TRBJ2-2; no clear D gene. This CDR3 has 18 residues. Trimming pared 2 bases from V and 0 bases from J, leaving 16 bases between. From germline, CDR1 is SGHAT and CDR2 FQNNGV. The CDR3 spells CASSLLYPLYSNTGELFF. CDR3 DNA sequence: TGTGCCAGCAGCTTACTCTACCCACTCTACTCGAACACCGGGGAGCTGTTTTTT.

J is TRBJ2-7 and V is TRBV7-6, with TRBD2 matching 7 bases. CDR1 and CDR2 (germline): SGHVS, FNYEAQ. This CDR3 comprises 14 residues. Losses at the gene ends were 2 bases for V and 2 bases for J; bases not matched to a gene: 3. The CDR3 DNA is TGTGCCAGCAGCTTACTAGCGGCTACCTACGAGCAGTACTTC. Translating it yields CASSLLAATYEQYF.